This TCR beta chain was recovered during a study of CD8 T cells in ankylosing spondylitis. The CDR3 consists of 14 residues. The V and J ends lost 5 bases and 4 bases respectively, with 12 bases between them. TCRdb re-analysed the 5' RACE reads in MiXCR, keeping a single row per CDR3 protein. The top ten clones hold approximately 3.5% of a sample with approximately 140,000 distinct CDR3 sequences, about a tenth of them seen once. This clonotype was observed a few times. Sequencing was performed on blood, either unsorted or a sorted T cell fraction (not recorded which). The V gene is TRBV12-3 or TRBV12-4, the J gene TRBJ1-5; possibly TRBD1 for D (6 bases). The sequence was obtained from a male donor with ankylosing spondylitis or in good health (not recorded which). For the CDR3, the DNA is TGTGCCAGCAGTACTACAGGGACGAATCAGCCCCAGCATTTT. Its translation: CASSTTGTNQPQHF.